A few counts support the clone carrying this TCR beta chain. The antigen remains undetermined. The data originate from a study of vaccination and CD4 T cells after COVID-19. Specified treatment: roughly ten-day PBMC culture with coronavirus spike peptide pools or control peptides (ViraFEST assay). Both day 3 and day 7 involved replacing half of the medium with fresh IL-2 medium. An Oncomine TCR Beta short-read assay was used to sequence the DNA from cultured CD4+ T cells. From cultured CD4+ T cells, genomic DNA was extracted. TCRdb called the PCR reads again in MiXCR, with one record for every CDR3 protein. The sample contains about 19,000 distinct CDR3 sequences, about 32% of which appear only once. CDR1 SNHLY and CDR2 FYNNEI come from the germline V gene. The CDR3 sequence is 15 residues long. The V segment lost 5 bases and the J segment 1 base; nucleotides outside the gene matches: 3.

The sequence was obtained from a human donor with COVID-19. V and J are TRBV2 and TRBJ1-5, with 9 nucleotides matching TRBD1. Sequencing was carried out using cultured CD4+ T cells from blood. CDR3 amino acids: CASSLGQGSNQPQHF. DNA for the CDR3: TGTGCCAGCAGTTTGGGACAGGGAAGCAATCAGCCCCAGCATTTT.